This T cell receptor beta chain came from a study of blood T cells in healthy people across ages. Per sample, extraction of total RNA gave at least 5.5 micrograms in every case. Looked up from germline, CDR1 is MNHEY and CDR2 is SVGEGT. CDR3 length equals 12 residues. Trimming stripped 2 bases from V and 7 bases from J, with 6 bases between. With a J-beta primer mix and a sample-barcoded 5' primer, a second PCR ran about 6 to 11 cycles. TCRdb re-derived calls from the 5' RACE reads in MiXCR, one entry per CDR3 protein. Among over a million distinct CDR3 sequences listed, 35% to 55% were seen once. The chain links TRBV6-2 or TRBV6-3 to TRBJ2-1; D not certain. This sequence was found in an older woman in good health. Source material: blood. The CDR3 is CASSYPTNEQFF. The CDR3, as DNA: TGTGCCAGCAGTTACCCTACTAATGAGCAGTTCTTC.